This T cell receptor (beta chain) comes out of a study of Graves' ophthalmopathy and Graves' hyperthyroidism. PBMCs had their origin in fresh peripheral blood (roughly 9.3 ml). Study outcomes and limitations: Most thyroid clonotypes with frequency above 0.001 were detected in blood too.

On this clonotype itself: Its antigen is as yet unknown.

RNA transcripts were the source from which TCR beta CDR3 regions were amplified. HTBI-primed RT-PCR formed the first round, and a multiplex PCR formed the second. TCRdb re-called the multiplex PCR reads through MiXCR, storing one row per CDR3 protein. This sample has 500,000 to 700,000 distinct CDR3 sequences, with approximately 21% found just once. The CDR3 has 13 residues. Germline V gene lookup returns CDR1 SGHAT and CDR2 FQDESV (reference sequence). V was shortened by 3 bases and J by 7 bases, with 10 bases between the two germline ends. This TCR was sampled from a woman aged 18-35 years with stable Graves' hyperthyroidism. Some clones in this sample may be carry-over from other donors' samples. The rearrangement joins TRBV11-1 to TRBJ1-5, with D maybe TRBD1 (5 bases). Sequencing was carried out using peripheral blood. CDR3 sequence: CASSFGGDQPQHF. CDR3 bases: TGTGCCAGCAGCTTCGGGGGGGACCAGCCCCAGCATTTT. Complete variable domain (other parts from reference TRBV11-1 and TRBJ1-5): EAEVAQSPRYKITEKSQAVAFWCDPISGHATLYWYRQILGQGPELLVQFQDESVVDDSQLPKDRFSAERLKGVDSTLKIQPAELGDSAMYLCASSFGGDQPQHFGDGTRLSIL.